This entry lists 10 T cell receptor beta chains sequenced from one sample in a study of response to subunit inactivated influenza vaccine. TCRdb re-analysed the RT-PCR reads in MiXCR, keeping a single row per CDR3 protein. The data contain over 400,000 distinct CDR3 sequences, approximately 13% of them singletons. The source material was PBMCs from blood, sampled roughly 48 days after vaccination. The origin of the receptors is a middle-aged man who received an inactivated influenza vaccine.

This clonotype was found many times. V usage is TRBV11-2 and J usage is TRBJ2-7; maybe TRBD1 (6 bases). Trimming took off 2 bases at V and 1 base at J, with 9 bases between the two ends. The germline V gene has CDR1 SGHAT and CDR2 FQNNGV. The CDR3 sequence is 14 residues long. The CDR3 DNA is TGTGCCAGCAGCTTATACCAGGGGTCCTACGAGCAGTACTTC. It is translated as CASSLYQGSYEQYF.

This clonotype was observed a handful of times. The chain employs TRBV4-3 and TRBJ2-1; D not certain. The CDR3 loop spans 14 amino acids. V lost 0 bases, J lost 3 bases, and 6 bases lay in between. Germline V gene sequence: CDR1 LGHNA, CDR2 YSLEER. This CDR3 is CASSQETVYNEQFF. Written as DNA, the CDR3 is TGCGCCAGCAGCCAAGAAACAGTCTACAATGAGCAGTTCTTC.

Only a few counts were recorded for this clonotype. Sequence at one end of the junction differs from germline and may be a read error. The chain uses TRBV7-2 and TRBJ2-7; 11 nucleotides match TRBD1. Germline CDR1 is SGHTA and CDR2 is FQGNSA. This CDR3 is built from 13 residues. The CDR3 spells CASSNPDRGRLHF. The CDR3 DNA is TGTGCCAGCAGCAACCCGGACAGGGGGCGCCTCCACTTC.

A few counts support this clonotype. The CDR3: CASSPRDGGNQPQHF. As DNA, the CDR3 is TGTGCCAGCAGCCCACGGGACGGGGGGAATCAGCCCCAGCATTTT. The rearrangement uses TRBV7-2 and TRBJ1-5, with D maybe TRBD1 (5 bases). V lost 5 bases and J lost 4, with 15 bases in between. Germline CDR1 and CDR2: SGHTA and FQGNSA. The CDR3 has 15 residues.

This clonotype was seen a handful of times. The chain employs TRBV12-3 or TRBV12-4 and TRBJ1-5; TRBD1 aligns across 9 bases. The V gene end was trimmed by 6 bases and the J gene end by 5 bases; junction bases not matched to a gene: 8. The CDR3 consists of 15 residues. Written as DNA, the CDR3 is TGTGCCAGCAGCGCTCCGGGACAGGGTGATCAGCCCCAGCATTTT. It translates to CASSAPGQGDQPQHF.

This sequence joins TRBV5-1 and TRBJ2-3; 9 bases agree with TRBD2. Trimming at V came to 7 bases and at J to 4 bases, leaving 19 bases not matched to a gene. Germline CDR1 is SGHRS and CDR2 is YFSETQ. The CDR3 runs 18 residues. In DNA form, the CDR3 reads TGCGCCAGCCTACCCCATGAAGGAGCGGGGGGCCGGCCAGATACGCAGTATTTT. Protein product: CASLPHEGAGGRPDTQYF.

The rearrangement uses TRBV10-3 and TRBJ2-3, with 8 bases lining up with TRBD1. The V segment lost 3 bases and the J segment 6 bases; nucleotides outside the gene matches: 14. The V gene's germline CDR1 is ENHRY and CDR2 SYGVKD. This CDR3 contains 17 residues. This CDR3 reads CAISEWGPTGDGDTQYF. The CDR3 DNA follows: TGTGCCATCAGTGAATGGGGCCCGACAGGGGATGGTGATACGCAGTATTTT.

Only a few counts were recorded for this clonotype. J is TRBJ2-2 and V is TRBV7-9, with 12 bases identical to TRBD2. Per the germline V gene, CDR1 is SEHNR and CDR2 is FQNEAQ (reference sequence). J was trimmed by 7 bases and V by 4 bases; bases with no gene match: 7. The CDR3 contains 16 residues. CDR3 residues: CASSSGLAGARGELFF. The DNA for the CDR3 is TGTGCCAGCAGCTCGGGACTAGCGGGTGCACGCGGGGAGCTGTTTTTT. Full variable domain (outside the CDR3, taken from reference TRBV7-9 and TRBJ2-2): DTGVSQNPRHKITKRGQNVTFRCDPISEHNRLYWYRQTLGQGPEFLTYFQNEAQLEKSRLLSDRFSAERPKGSFSTLEIQRTEQGDSAMYLCASSSGLAGARGELFFGEGSRLTVL.

The V and J genes are TRBV6-1 and TRBJ1-5; D is perhaps TRBD1 (6 bases). The CDR3 sequence is 15 residues long. V was cut by 1 base and J by 5 bases, with 12 bases left in between. From germline, CDR1 is MNHNS and CDR2 SASEGT. The CDR3 DNA follows: TGTGCCAGCAGTGAAGTACAGGGATGGGATCAGCCCCAGCATTTT. Translation gives CASSEVQGWDQPQHF.

The V and J genes are TRBV4-3 and TRBJ2-2; D remains unclear. Germline values: CDR1 LGHNA, CDR2 YSLEER. Trimming removed 2 bases from V and 2 bases from J, with 9 bases in between. The CDR3 has 15 residues. The CDR3 DNA is TGCGCCAGCAGCCAAAACGACGGAAACACCGGGGAGCTGTTTTTT. It yields the protein CASSQNDGNTGELFF.